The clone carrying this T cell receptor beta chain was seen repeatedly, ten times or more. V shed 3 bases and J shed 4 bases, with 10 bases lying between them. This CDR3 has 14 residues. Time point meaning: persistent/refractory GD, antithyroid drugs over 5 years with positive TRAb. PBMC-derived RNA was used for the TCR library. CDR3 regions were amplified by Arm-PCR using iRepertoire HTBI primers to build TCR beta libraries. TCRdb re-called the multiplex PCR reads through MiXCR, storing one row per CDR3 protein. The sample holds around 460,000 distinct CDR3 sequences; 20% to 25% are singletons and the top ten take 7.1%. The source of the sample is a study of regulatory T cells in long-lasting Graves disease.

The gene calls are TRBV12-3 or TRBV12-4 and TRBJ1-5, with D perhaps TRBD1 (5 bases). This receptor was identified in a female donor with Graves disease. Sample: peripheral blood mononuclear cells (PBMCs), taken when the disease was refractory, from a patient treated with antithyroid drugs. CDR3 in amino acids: CASSLWGGNQPQHF. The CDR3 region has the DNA TGTGCCAGCAGTTTGTGGGGGGGTAATCAGCCCCAGCATTTT.